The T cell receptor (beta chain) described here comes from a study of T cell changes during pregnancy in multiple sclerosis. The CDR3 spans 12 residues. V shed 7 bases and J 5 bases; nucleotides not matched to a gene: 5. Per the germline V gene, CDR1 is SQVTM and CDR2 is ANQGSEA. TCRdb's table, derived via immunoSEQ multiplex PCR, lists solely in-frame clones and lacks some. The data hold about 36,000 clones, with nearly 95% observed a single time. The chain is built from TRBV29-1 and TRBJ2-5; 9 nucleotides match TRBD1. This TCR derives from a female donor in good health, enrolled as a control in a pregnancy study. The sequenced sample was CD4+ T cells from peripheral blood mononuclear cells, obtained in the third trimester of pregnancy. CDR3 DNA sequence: TGCAGCGCCACAGGGGGCCGGGAGACCCAGTACTTC. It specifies CSATGGRETQYF.